Sequencing of this T cell receptor beta chain was carried out in a study of T cells in Graves' hyperthyroidism and ophthalmopathy. Using RNA transcripts as the source, TCR beta CDR3 regions were amplified. The TCR CDR3 first-round RT-PCR relied on the HTBI primer set. TCRdb re-derived calls from the multiplex PCR reads in MiXCR, one entry per CDR3 protein. Among a few hundred thousand distinct CDR3 sequences listed, roughly 15% were seen once. Trimming took off 3 bases at V and 5 bases at J, with 12 bases between the two ends. The CDR3 contains 14 residues. In germline, CDR1 is SGHRS, CDR2 YFSETQ. This clonotype was detected many times.

The clonotype was recovered from a woman between 25 and 40 years old with Graves' ophthalmopathy. The material sequenced was blood. J is TRBJ2-1 and V is TRBV5-1, with D uncertain. The CDR3 sequence: CASSSGQKHNEQFF. CDR3 sequence (DNA): TGCGCCAGCAGCTCGGGTCAAAAACACAATGAGCAGTTCTTC.